This record concerns one T cell receptor beta chain sequence. The data were obtained in a study of cytomegalovirus exposure and HLA in healthy donors. The PCR was carried out with 60 Vbeta primers and 13 Jbeta primers. Profiling relied on immunoSEQ multiplex PCR, and the TCRdb table lists in-frame clones only, not all of them. In the table there are about 180,000 clones, 75% to 85% of which are singletons. This TCR was recovered from a woman in her 50s in good health and CMV-seropositive. Material: PBMCs.

CDR3 coding DNA: TGTGCCAGCTCACCACCGGGACTAGCGGGAATAAAAGAGACCCAGTACTTC. Translated, it gives CASSPPGLAGIKETQYF. The rearrangement uses TRBV18 and TRBJ2-5; 13 bases line up with TRBD2. This CDR3 region has 17 residues. CDR1 and CDR2 from the germline V gene are KGHSH and LQKENI. The V and J ends lost 0 bases and 3 bases, in that order; junction bases with no gene match: 4.